The rows below give T cell receptor beta chains drawn from one sample of a study of identical twins. TCRdb ran MiXCR on the 5' RACE reads and lists one entry per CDR3 protein. The sample holds about 520,000 distinct CDR3 sequences; 20% to 25% are singletons and the top ten take around 0.9%. These data also featured in a second study, about T cells expressing NK-cell markers.

The sample taken for sequencing was CD4+ T cells sorted from blood. The source is a young woman in good health. Both conserved end residues are part of each CDR3. The D gene is left open where the match is weak. Expanded clones get a size class; other rows say once, few or many, or leave the size out.

size | J | V | D | CDR3 | DNA
few | TRBJ2-7 | TRBV5-1 | . | CASSIGGVEGYEQYF | TGCGCCAGCAGTATCGGCGGGGTCGAAGGCTACGAGCAGTACTTC
few | TRBJ2-1 | TRBV6-2/TRBV6-3 | TRBD2 | CASSYPKAGGSNEQFF | TGTGCCAGCAGTTACCCAAAAGCGGGAGGGTCGAATGAGCAGTTCTTC
few | TRBJ1-1 | TRBV29-1 | . | CSVTLNTEAFF | TGCAGTGTAACCCTCAACACTGAAGCTTTCTTT
. | TRBJ1-2 | TRBV4-3 | . | CASSQDRSGRGYTF | TGCGCCAGCAGCCAAGATCGGTCGGGGCGCGGCTACACCTTC
. | TRBJ2-3 | TRBV20-1 | . | CSASMGTDTQYF | TGCAGTGCTAGTATGGGCACAGATACGCAGTATTTT
many | TRBJ2-5 | TRBV20-1 | . | CSARRGVETQYF | TGCAGTGCTAGAAGGGGCGTTGAGACCCAGTACTTC
. | TRBJ2-3 | TRBV12-3/TRBV12-4 | TRBD2 | CATVFAGVDTQYF | TGTGCCACGGTTTTTGCGGGGGTAGATACGCAGTATTTT
many | TRBJ2-1 | TRBV12-3/TRBV12-4 | . | CASSLGVSNNEQFF | TGTGCCAGCAGTTTGGGAGTCTCGAACAATGAGCAGTTCTTC
. | TRBJ2-3 | TRBV6-1 | TRBD2 | CASSPIAGVIDTQYF | TGTGCCAGCAGTCCCATAGCGGGAGTAATAGATACGCAGTATTTT
few | TRBJ2-1 | TRBV29-1 | TRBD1 | CSVYWTGVPSEPYNEQFF | TGCAGCGTATATTGGACAGGGGTCCCTTCTGAACCCTACAATGAGCAGTTCTTC
. | TRBJ2-7 | TRBV3-1 | . | CASSQDVYEQYF | TGTGCCAGCAGCCAAGATGTCTACGAGCAGTACTTC
few | TRBJ1-6 | TRBV7-2 | TRBD1 | CASSYRTGDLGSPLHF | TGTGCCAGCAGCTACCGGACAGGGGATTTGGGTTCACCCCTCCACTTT
few | TRBJ2-2 | TRBV2 | TRBD2 | CASHPGGLAGATGELFF | TGTGCCAGCCATCCGGGGGGACTAGCGGGAGCCACCGGGGAGCTGTTTTTT
. | TRBJ2-2 | TRBV10-2 | TRBD1 | CASRDRGAGELFF | TGCGCCTCCCGGGACAGGGGCGCAGGGGAGCTGTTTTTT
few | TRBJ2-2 | TRBV10-3 | TRBD2 | CAISETDGGAAGELFF | TGTGCCATCAGTGAAACCGACGGGGGGGCGGCCGGGGAGCTGTTTTTT
. | TRBJ1-1 | TRBV12-3/TRBV12-4 | . | CASSTLGPRGTEAFF | TGTGCCAGCAGTACCTTAGGACCGAGGGGCACTGAAGCTTTCTTT
. | TRBJ1-5 | TRBV10-3 | . | CASHSGLNQPQHF | TGTGCCAGCCACTCAGGACTAAATCAGCCCCAGCATTTT
few | TRBJ2-2 | TRBV5-1 | . | CASSLGHRNTGELFF | TGCGCCAGCAGCTTGGGACACAGGAACACCGGGGAGCTGTTTTTT
. | TRBJ2-7 | TRBV9 | . | CASSVGPLAYEQYF | TGTGCCAGCAGCGTAGGTCCATTGGCCTACGAGCAGTACTTC
. | TRBJ2-5 | TRBV15 | TRBD2 | CATSLGTSGQETQYF | TGTGCCACCAGCTTGGGGACTAGCGGCCAAGAGACCCAGTACTTC
few | TRBJ2-5 | TRBV9 | TRBD1 | CASSVDRGRETQYF | TGTGCCAGCAGCGTAGACAGGGGGAGAGAGACCCAGTACTTC
many | TRBJ1-2 | TRBV10-3 | TRBD1 | CAISYRDSLIDGYTF | TGTGCCATCAGTTACCGGGACAGCCTTATTGATGGCTACACCTTC
. | TRBJ1-1 | TRBV29-1 | . | CSVVKGQLLRDTEAFF | TGCAGCGTAGTTAAGGGACAACTGTTAAGAGACACTGAAGCTTTCTTT
. | TRBJ2-2 | TRBV20-1 | . | CSARDDLLARGSNTGELFF | TGCAGTGCTAGAGATGACCTCCTAGCGAGGGGGTCGAACACCGGGGAGCTGTTTTTT
. | TRBJ2-2 | TRBV7-3 | . | CASSLIPLITTGELFF | TGTGCCAGCAGCTTAATCCCACTTATAACGACCGGGGAGCTGTTTTTT
few | TRBJ2-7 | TRBV5-1 | . | CASSFGRGSYEQYF | TGCGCCAGCAGCTTCGGGCGGGGATCCTACGAGCAGTACTTC
. | TRBJ1-6 | TRBV12-3/TRBV12-4 | . | CASRLSSYNSPLHF | TGTGCCAGCAGGCTAAGCTCCTATAATTCACCCCTCCACTTT
few | TRBJ2-5 | TRBV5-1 | . | CASSWVGTQETQYF | TGCGCCAGCAGCTGGGTCGGGACACAAGAGACCCAGTACTTC
many | TRBJ1-3 | TRBV12-3/TRBV12-4 | . | CASSGLSGNTIYF | TGTGCCAGCTCGGGGCTCTCTGGAAACACCATATATTTT
few | TRBJ2-1 | TRBV25-1 | . | CASARGGYNEQFF | TGTGCCAGCGCACGGGGAGGCTACAATGAGCAGTTCTTC
few | TRBJ2-7 | TRBV5-6 | . | CASSFRQGGEQYF | TGTGCCAGCAGCTTTCGTCAGGGTGGCGAGCAGTACTTC
. | TRBJ2-7 | TRBV12-3/TRBV12-4 | . | CASSQDFINYEQYF | TGTGCCAGCTCCCAGGACTTCATTAACTACGAGCAGTACTTC
. | TRBJ2-5 | TRBV20-1 | . | CSAKSPGGGETQYF | TGCAGTGCTAAAAGTCCCGGTGGCGGCGAGACCCAGTACTTC
. | TRBJ2-1 | TRBV10-3 | . | CAISTDSYNEQFF | TGTGCCATCAGCACTGATTCCTACAATGAGCAGTTCTTC
few | TRBJ2-1 | TRBV5-4 | TRBD1 | CASSPEQGARNEQFF | TGTGCCAGCAGCCCCGAACAGGGGGCTAGAAATGAGCAGTTCTTC
. | TRBJ1-2 | TRBV20-1 | . | CSARDLSVGYTF | TGCAGTGCTAGAGATCTGAGTGTCGGCTACACCTTC